The T cell receptor beta chain under discussion was sequenced for a study of CD4 and CD8 cells across lung adenocarcinoma regions. TCRdb ran MiXCR on the PCR reads and lists one entry per CDR3 protein. Altogether 6,500 to 7,500 distinct CDR3 sequences are present, approximately 50% being singletons, with the ten largest covering about 18%. This clonotype is categorized as medium-sized. The CDR3 contains 14 residues. CDR1 and CDR2 (germline): MNHNS, SASEGT. Trimming shortened V by 7 bases and J by 0 bases, and 9 bases separated the two germline ends. Donors had localized lung adenocarcinoma, a non-small cell lung cancer.

The sequenced material came from CD8+ T cells from the center of a lung tumor. The TCR was taken from a female donor with lung adenocarcinoma. The CD4 and CD8 labels of this study may be unreliable. The chain recombines TRBV6-1 with TRBJ2-2; D gene unclear. The CDR3 coding sequence is TGTGCCAGCACACCGGCCCCGAACACCGGGGAGCTGTTTTTT. It specifies CASTPAPNTGELFF.